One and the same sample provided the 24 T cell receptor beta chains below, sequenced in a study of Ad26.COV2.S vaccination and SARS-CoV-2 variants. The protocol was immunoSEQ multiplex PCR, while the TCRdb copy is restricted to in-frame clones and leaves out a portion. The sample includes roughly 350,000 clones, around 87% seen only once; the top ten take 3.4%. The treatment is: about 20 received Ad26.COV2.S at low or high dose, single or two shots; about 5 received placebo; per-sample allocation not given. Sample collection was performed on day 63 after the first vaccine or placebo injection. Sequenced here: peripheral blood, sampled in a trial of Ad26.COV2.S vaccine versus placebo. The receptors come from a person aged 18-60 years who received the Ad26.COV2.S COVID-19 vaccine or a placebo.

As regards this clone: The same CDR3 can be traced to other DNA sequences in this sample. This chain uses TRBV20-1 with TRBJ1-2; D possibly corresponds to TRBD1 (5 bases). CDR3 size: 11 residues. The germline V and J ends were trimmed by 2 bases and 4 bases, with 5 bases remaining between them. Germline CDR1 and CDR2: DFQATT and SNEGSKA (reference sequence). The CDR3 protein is CSARQGYGYTF. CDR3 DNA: TGCAGTGCTAGACAGGGCTATGGCTACACCTTC.

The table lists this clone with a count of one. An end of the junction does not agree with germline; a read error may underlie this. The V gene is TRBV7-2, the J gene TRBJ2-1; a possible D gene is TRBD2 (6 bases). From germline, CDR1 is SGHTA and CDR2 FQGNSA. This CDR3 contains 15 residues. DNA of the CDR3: TGTGCCAGCGGCTTAGCGGCGACCGCCGGCAATGAGCAGTTCTTC. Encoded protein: CASGLAATAGNEQFF.

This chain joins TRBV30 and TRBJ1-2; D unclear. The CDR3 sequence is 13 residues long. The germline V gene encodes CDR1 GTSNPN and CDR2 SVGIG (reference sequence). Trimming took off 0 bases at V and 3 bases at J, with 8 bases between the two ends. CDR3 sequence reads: CAWSVSRDYGYTF. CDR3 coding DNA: TGTGCCTGGAGTGTGAGTAGGGACTATGGCTACACCTTC.

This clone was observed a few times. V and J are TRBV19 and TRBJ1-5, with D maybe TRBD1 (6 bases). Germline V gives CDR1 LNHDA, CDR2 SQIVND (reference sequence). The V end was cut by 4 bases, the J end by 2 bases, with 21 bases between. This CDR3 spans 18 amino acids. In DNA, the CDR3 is TGTGCCAGTAGTACTGACAGGAAGGTCGGTATTGGCAATCAGCCCCAGCATTTT. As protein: CASSTDRKVGIGNQPQHF.

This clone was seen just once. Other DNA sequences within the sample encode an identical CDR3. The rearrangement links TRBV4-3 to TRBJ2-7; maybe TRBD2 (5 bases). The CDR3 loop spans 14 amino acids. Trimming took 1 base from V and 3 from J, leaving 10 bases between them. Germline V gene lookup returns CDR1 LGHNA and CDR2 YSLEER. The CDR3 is CASSQGTGDYEQYF. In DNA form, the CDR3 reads TGCGCCAGCAGCCAAGGTACCGGGGACTACGAGCAGTACTTC.

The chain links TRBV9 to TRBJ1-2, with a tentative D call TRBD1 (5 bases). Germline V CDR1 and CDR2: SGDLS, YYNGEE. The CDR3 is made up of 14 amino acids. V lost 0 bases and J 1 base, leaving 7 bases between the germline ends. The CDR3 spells CASSVEDINYGYTF. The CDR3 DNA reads TGTGCCAGCAGCGTAGAGGACATTAACTATGGCTACACCTTC. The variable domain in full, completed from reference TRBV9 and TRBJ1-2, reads DSGVTQTPKHLITATGQRVTLRCSPRSGDLSVYWYQQSLDQGLQFLIQYYNGEERAKGNILERFSAQQFPDLHSELNLSSLELGDSALYFCASSVEDINYGYTFGSGTRLTVV.

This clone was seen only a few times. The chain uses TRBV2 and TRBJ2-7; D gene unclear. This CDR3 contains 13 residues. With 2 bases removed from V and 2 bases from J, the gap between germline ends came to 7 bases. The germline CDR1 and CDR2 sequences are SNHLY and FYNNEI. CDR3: CASSETLPYEQYF. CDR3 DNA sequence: TGTGCCAGCAGTGAAACACTCCCCTACGAGCAGTACTTC.

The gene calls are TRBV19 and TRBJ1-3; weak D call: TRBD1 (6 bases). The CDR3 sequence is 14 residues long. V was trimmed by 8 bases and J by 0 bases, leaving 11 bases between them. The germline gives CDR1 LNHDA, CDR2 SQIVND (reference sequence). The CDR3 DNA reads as TGTGCCAGTTCAGGGACATACTCTGGAAACACCATATATTTT. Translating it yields CASSGTYSGNTIYF.

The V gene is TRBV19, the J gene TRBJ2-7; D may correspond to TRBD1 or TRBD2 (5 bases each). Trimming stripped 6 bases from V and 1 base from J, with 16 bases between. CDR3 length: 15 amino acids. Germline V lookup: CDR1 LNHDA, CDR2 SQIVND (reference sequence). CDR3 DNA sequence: TGTGCCAGTAGCCCTAGTAGGGGACCTTCCTACGAGCAGTACTTC. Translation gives CASSPSRGPSYEQYF.

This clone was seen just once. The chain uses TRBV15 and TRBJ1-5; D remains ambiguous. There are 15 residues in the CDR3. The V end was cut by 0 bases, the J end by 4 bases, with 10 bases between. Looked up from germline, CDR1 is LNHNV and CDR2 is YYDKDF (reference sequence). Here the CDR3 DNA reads TGTGCCACCAGCAGAGATGCGCGCAGTAATCAGCCCCAGCATTTT. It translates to CATSRDARSNQPQHF.

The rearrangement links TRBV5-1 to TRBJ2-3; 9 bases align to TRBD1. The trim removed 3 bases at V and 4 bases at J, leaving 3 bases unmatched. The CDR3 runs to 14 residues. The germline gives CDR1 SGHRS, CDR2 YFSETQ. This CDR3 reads CASSYRGQPDTQYF. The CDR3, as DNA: TGCGCCAGCAGCTACAGGGGGCAGCCAGATACGCAGTATTTT.

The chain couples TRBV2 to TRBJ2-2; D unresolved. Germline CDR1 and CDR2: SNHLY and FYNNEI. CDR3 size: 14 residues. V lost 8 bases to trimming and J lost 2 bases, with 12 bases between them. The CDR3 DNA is TGTGCCAGCGGACGAGACACTAACACCGGGGAGCTGTTTTTT. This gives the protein CASGRDTNTGELFF.

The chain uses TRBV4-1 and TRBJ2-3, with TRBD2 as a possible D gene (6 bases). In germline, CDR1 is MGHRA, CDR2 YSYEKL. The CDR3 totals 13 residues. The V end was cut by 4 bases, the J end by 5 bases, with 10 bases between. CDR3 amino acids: CASSRTEGDTQYF. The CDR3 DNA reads TGCGCCAGCAGCCGGACGGAGGGAGATACGCAGTATTTT.

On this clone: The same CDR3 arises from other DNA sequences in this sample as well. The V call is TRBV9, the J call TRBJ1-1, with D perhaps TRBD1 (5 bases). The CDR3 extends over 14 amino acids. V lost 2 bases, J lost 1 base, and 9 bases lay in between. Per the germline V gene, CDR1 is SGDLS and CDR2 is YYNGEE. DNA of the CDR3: TGTGCCAGCAGCGTGGGGGGAACGAACACTGAAGCTTTCTTT. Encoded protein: CASSVGGTNTEAFF. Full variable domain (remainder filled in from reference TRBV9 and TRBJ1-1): DSGVTQTPKHLITATGQRVTLRCSPRSGDLSVYWYQQSLDQGLQFLIQYYNGEERAKGNILERFSAQQFPDLHSELNLSSLELGDSALYFCASSVGGTNTEAFFGQGTRLTVV.

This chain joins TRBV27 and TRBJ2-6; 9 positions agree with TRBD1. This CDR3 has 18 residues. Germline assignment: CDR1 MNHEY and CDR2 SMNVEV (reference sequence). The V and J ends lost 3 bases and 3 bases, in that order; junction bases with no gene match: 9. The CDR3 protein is CASSFSGTGPFGANVLTF. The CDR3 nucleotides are TGTGCCAGCAGTTTCTCCGGGACAGGGCCGTTTGGGGCCAACGTCCTGACTTTC.

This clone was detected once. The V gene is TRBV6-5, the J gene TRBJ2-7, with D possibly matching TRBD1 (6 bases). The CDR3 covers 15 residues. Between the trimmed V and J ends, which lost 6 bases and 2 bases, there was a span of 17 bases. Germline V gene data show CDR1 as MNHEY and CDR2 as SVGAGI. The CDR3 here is CASRAHSGATYEQYF. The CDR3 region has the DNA TGTGCCAGCAGGGCACATTCAGGGGCCACCTACGAGCAGTACTTC.

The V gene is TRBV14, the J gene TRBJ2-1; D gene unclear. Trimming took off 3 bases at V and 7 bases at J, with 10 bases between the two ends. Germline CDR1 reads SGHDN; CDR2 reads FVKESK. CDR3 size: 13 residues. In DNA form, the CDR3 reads TGTGCCAGCAGCCACGGCATTTTTAATGAGCAGTTCTTC. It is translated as CASSHGIFNEQFF.

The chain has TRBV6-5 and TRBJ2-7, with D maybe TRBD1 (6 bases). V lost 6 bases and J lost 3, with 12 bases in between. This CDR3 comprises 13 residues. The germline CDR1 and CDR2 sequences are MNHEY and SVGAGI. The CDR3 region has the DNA TGTGCCAGCAGGCAACAGGGCATCTACGAGCAGTACTTC. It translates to CASRQQGIYEQYF.

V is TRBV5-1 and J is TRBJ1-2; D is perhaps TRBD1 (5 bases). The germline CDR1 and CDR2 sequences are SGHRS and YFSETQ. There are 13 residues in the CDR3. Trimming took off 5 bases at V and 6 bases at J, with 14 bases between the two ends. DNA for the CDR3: TGCGCCAGCAGACGGGACCCAGGTGATGGCTACACCTTC. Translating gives CASRRDPGDGYTF.

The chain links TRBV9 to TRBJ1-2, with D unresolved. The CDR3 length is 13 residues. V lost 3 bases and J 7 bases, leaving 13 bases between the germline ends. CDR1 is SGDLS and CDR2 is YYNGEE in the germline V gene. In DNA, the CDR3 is TGTGCCAGCAGCGGCGGGATTGAGGGTGGCTACACCTTC. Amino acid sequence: CASSGGIEGGYTF. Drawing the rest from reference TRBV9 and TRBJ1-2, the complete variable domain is DSGVTQTPKHLITATGQRVTLRCSPRSGDLSVYWYQQSLDQGLQFLIQYYNGEERAKGNILERFSAQQFPDLHSELNLSSLELGDSALYFCASSGGIEGGYTFGSGTRLTVV.

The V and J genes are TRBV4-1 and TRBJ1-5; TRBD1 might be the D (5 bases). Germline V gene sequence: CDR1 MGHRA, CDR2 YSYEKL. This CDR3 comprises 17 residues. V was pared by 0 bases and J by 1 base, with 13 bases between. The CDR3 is CASSQENQGRSNQPQHF. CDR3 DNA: TGCGCCAGCAGCCAAGAGAATCAGGGAAGGAGCAATCAGCCCCAGCATTTT.

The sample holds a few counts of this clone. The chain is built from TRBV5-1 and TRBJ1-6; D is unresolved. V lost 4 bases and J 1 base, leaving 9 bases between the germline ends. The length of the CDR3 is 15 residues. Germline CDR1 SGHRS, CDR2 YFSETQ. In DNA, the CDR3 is TGCGCCAGCAGCAACACGCCTTCCTATAATTCACCCCTCCACTTT. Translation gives CASSNTPSYNSPLHF. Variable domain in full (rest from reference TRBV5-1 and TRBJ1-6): KAGVTQTPRYLIKTRGQQVTLSCSPISGHRSVSWYQQTPGQGLQFLFEYFSETQRNKGNFPGRFSGRQFSNSRSEMNVSTLELGDSALYLCASSNTPSYNSPLHFGNGTRLTVT.

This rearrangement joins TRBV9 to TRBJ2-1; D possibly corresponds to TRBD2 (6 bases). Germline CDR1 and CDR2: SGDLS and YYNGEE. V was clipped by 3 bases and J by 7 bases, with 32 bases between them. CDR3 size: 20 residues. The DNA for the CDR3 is TGTGCCAGCAGCGGTGGATCTGCGGGAAGGATACTCATGTCCCGTAATGAGCAGTTCTTC. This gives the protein CASSGGSAGRILMSRNEQFF. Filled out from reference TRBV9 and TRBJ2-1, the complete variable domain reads DSGVTQTPKHLITATGQRVTLRCSPRSGDLSVYWYQQSLDQGLQFLIQYYNGEERAKGNILERFSAQQFPDLHSELNLSSLELGDSALYFCASSGGSAGRILMSRNEQFFGPGTRLTVL.

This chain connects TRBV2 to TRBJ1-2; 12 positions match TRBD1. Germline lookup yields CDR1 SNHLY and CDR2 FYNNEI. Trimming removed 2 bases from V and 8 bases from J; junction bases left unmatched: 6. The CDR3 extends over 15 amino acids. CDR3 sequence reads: CASSESGTGGFGYTF. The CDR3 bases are TGTGCCAGCAGTGAATCAGGGACAGGGGGCTTCGGCTACACCTTC.